The entry that follows covers one TCR beta chain sequence. Antigen specificity is unknown. This sample was included in a study of cytomegalovirus exposure and HLA in healthy donors. Study-wide findings and caveats: In a later analysis, a genetic analysis reported fewer productive-TCR N-insertions in an Asian-associated ancestry cluster than the cohort average.

J was trimmed by 0 bases and V by 5 bases; bases with no gene match: 2. The CDR3 covers 16 residues. In germline, CDR1 is SEHNR, CDR2 FQNEAQ (reference sequence). PCR employed 60 Vbeta and 13 Jbeta primers. TCRdb keeps only in-frame clones here, not all; method: immunoSEQ multiplex PCR. Among approximately 100,000 clones listed, 70% to 80% were seen once. Sequencing was performed on PBMCs. The V call is TRBV7-9, the J call TRBJ2-4, with 12 bases lining up with TRBD2. The receptor comes from a female donor in good health and CMV-seronegative. The CDR3 sequence is CASSPTSGRAKNIQYF. CDR3 coding DNA: TGTGCCAGCAGCCCGACTAGCGGGAGAGCCAAAAACATTCAGTACTTC.